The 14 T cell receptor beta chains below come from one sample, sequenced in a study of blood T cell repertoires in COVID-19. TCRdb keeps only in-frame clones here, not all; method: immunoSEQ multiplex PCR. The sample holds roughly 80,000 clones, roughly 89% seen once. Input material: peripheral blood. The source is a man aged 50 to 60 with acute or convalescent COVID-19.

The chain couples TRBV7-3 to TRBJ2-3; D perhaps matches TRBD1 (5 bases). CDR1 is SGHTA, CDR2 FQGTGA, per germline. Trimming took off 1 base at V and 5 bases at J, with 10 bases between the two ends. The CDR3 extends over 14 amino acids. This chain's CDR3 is CASSLSRREDTQYF. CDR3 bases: TGTGCCAGCAGCTTAAGCCGCAGGGAAGATACGCAGTATTTT. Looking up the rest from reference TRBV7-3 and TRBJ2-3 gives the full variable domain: GAGVSQTPSNKVTEKGKYVELRCDPISGHTALYWYRQSLGQGPEFLIYFQGTGAADDSGLPNDRFFAVRPEGSVSTLKIQRTERGDSAVYLCASSLSRREDTQYFGPGTRLTVL.

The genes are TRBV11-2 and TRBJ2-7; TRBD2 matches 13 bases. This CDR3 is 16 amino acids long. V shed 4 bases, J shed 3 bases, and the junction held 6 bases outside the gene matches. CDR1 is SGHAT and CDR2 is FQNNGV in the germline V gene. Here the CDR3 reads CASSYLTSGGIYEQYF. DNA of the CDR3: TGTGCCAGCAGCTATCTGACTAGCGGGGGGATCTACGAGCAGTACTTC.

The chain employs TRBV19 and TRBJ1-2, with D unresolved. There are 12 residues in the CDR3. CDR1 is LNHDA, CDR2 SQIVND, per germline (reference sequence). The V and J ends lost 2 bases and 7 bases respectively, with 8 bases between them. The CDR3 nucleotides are TGTGCCAGTAGTATAACAACGTTTGGCTACACCTTC. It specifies CASSITTFGYTF.

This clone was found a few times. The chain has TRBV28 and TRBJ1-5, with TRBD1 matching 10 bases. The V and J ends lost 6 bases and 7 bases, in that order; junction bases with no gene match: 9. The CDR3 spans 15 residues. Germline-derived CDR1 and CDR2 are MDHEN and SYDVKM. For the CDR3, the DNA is TGTGCCAGCAGCAAGACAGGGGGCGGAGGACAGCCCCAGCATTTT. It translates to CASSKTGGGGQPQHF. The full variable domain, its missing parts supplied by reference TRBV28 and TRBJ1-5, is DVKVTQSSRYLVKRTGEKVFLECVQDMDHENMFWYRQDPGLGLRLIYFSYDVKMKEKGDIPEGYSVSREKKERFSLILESASTNQTSMYLCASSKTGGGGQPQHFGDGTRLSIL.

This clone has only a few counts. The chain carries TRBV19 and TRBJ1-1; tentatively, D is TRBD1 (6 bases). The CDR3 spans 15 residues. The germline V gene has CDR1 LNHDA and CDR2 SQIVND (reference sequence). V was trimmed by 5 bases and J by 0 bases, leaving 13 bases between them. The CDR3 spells CASSPQGPMNTEAFF. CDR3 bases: TGTGCCAGTAGTCCCCAGGGGCCTATGAACACTGAAGCTTTCTTT.

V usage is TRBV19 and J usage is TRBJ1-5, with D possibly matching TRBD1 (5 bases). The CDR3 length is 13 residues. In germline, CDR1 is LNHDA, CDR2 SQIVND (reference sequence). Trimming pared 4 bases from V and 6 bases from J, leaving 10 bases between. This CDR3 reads CASSTGGTQPQHF. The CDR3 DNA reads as TGTGCCAGTAGTACCGGGGGGACTCAGCCCCAGCATTTT.

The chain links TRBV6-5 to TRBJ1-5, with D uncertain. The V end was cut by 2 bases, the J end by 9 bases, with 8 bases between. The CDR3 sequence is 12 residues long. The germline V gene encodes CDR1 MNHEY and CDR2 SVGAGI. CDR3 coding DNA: TGTGCCAGCAGTTACGCTGGAGGGCCCCAGCATTTT. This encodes CASSYAGGPQHF.

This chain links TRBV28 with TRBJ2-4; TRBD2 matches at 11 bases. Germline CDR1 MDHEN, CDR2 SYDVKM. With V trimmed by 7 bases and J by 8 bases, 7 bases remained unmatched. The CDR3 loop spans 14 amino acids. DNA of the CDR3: TGTGCCAGCACTGGGGGACTAGCGGTCCACATTCAGTACTTC. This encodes CASTGGLAVHIQYF.

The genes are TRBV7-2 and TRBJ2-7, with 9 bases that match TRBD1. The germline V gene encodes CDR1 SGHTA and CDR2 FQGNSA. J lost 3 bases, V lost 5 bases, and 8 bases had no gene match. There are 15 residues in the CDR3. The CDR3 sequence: CASSKGQGQIYEQYF. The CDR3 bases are TGTGCCAGCAGCAAAGGACAGGGGCAAATCTACGAGCAGTACTTC. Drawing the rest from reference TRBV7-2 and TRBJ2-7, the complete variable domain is GAGVSQSPSNKVTEKGKDVELRCDPISGHTALYWYRQSLGQGLEFLIYFQGNSAPDKSGLPSDRFSAERTGGSVSTLTIQRTQQEDSAVYLCASSKGQGQIYEQYFGPGTRLTVT.

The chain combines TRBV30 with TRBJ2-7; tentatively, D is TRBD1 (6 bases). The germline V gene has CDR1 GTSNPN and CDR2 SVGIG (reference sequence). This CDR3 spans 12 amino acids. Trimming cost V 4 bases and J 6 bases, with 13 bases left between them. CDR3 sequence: CAWKQGVSEQYF. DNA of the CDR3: TGTGCCTGGAAACAGGGCGTCTCCGAGCAGTACTTC. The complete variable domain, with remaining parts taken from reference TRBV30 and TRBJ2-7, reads SQTIHQWPATLVQPVGSPLSLECTVEGTSNPNLYWYRQAAGRGLQLLFYSVGIGQISSEVPQNLSASRPQDRQFILSSKKLLLSDSGFYLCAWKQGVSEQYFGPGTRLTVT.

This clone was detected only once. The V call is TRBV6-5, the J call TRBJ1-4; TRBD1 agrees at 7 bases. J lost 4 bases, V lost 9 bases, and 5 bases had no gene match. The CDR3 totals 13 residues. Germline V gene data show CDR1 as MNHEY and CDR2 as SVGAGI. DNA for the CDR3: TGTGCCAGTACGGGACAGCTTAATGAAAAACTGTTTTTT. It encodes CASTGQLNEKLFF.

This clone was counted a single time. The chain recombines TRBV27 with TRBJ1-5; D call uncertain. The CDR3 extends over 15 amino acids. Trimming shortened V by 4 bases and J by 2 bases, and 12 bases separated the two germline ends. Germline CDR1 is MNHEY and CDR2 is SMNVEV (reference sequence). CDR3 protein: CASSYRGDGNQPQHF. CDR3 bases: TGTGCCAGCAGTTATCGAGGAGACGGCAATCAGCCCCAGCATTTT.

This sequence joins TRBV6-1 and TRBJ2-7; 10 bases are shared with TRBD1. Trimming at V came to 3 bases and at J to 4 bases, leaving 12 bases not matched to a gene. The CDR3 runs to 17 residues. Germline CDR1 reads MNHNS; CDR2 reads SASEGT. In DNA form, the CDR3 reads TGTGCCAGCAGTGACCTTACTGATTGGGACAGGGGATACGAGCAGTACTTC. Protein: CASSDLTDWDRGYEQYF.

DNA of the CDR3: TGTGCCAGCAGTTTCACCAGCGGCTATGGCTACACCTTC. This codes for CASSFTSGYGYTF. V is TRBV27 and J is TRBJ1-2; no definite D call. The CDR3 is made up of 13 amino acids. Looked up from germline, CDR1 is MNHEY and CDR2 is SMNVEV (reference sequence). With 3 bases removed from V and 4 bases from J, the gap between germline ends came to 9 bases.